The 12 T cell receptor beta chains presented below share a single source sample, sequenced in a study of blood T cell repertoires in COVID-19. Assay: immunoSEQ multiplex PCR; the TCRdb copy retains only in-frame clones and omits some. The sample includes approximately 210,000 clones, around 88% of them seen just once. The sequenced sample consisted of peripheral blood. The source is a woman between 50 and 59 years old with acute or convalescent COVID-19.

This chain links TRBV6-6 with TRBJ1-2; the match to TRBD1 covers 7 bases. Germline V gene lookup returns CDR1 MNHNY and CDR2 SVGAGI (reference sequence). V shed 7 bases, J shed 4 bases, and the junction held 9 bases outside the gene matches. The CDR3 sequence is 14 residues long. Here the CDR3 reads CASTEDRTSYGYTF. The CDR3 bases are TGTGCCAGCACCGAGGACAGGACTTCCTATGGCTACACCTTC.

The gene calls are TRBV21-1 and TRBJ2-7; TRBD1 is the table's D call and was not checked against the DNA. TRBV21-1 is flagged as a pseudogene. The CDR3 runs 16 residues. DNA for the CDR3: TGTGCCAGCAGCAAAGAAGGAGGACAGAAAATCTACGAGCAGTACTTC. This encodes CASSKEGGQKIYEQYF.

The chain is built from TRBV15 and TRBJ2-7, with no clear D. The V gene lost 0 bases and the J gene lost 2 bases, with 11 bases spanning the gap. This CDR3 is 15 amino acids long. Per germline, CDR1 LNHNV and CDR2 YYDKDF (reference sequence). The CDR3 loop reads CATSRDRGGAYEQYF. The CDR3 DNA is TGTGCCACCAGCAGAGATCGCGGCGGTGCCTACGAGCAGTACTTC.

The genes are TRBV24-1 and TRBJ2-3; 7 bases match TRBD1. The length of the CDR3 is 15 residues. Germline lookup yields CDR1 KGHDR and CDR2 SFDVKD. Trimming at V came to 9 bases and at J to 0 bases, leaving 8 bases not matched to a gene. The CDR3 reads CATGTGQSSTDTQYF. DNA of the CDR3: TGTGCCACCGGGACGGGACAGTCTAGCACAGATACGCAGTATTTT.

J is TRBJ1-2 and V is TRBV6-6; 7 nucleotides agree with TRBD1. The V gene's germline CDR1 is MNHNY and CDR2 SVGAGI (reference sequence). V lost 5 bases and J lost 5; bases outside the gene matches: 14. The CDR3 consists of 16 residues. The CDR3 DNA sequence: TGTGCCAGCAGTCGGTCGGGGTTGAGGGGGCTTTATGGCTACACCTTC. Its protein is CASSRSGLRGLYGYTF.

This chain connects TRBV5-4 to TRBJ2-5, with 11 bases fitting TRBD1. V shed 4 bases and J 3 bases; nucleotides not matched to a gene: 8. Germline V gives CDR1 SGHNT, CDR2 YYREEE (reference sequence). The CDR3 totals 16 residues. CDR3 coding DNA: TGTGCCAGCAGCCGGGACAGGGACAGGGGGGAAGAGACCCAGTACTTC. Its protein product is CASSRDRDRGEETQYF.

The chain links TRBV30 to TRBJ1-1, with 7 bases lining up with TRBD1. The trim removed 7 bases at V and 2 bases at J, leaving 10 bases unmatched. CDR1 is GTSNPN and CDR2 is SVGIG in the germline V gene (reference sequence). The CDR3 has 14 amino acids. In nucleotides, the CDR3 is TGTGCCTTCAAACGGGACAGCCAAAACACTGAAGCTTTCTTT. This gives the protein CAFKRDSQNTEAFF.

This clone was picked up a small number of times. This chain's CDR3 is CASSRAGGADTEAFF. CDR3 nucleotide sequence: TGTGCCAGCAGCCGTGCAGGGGGCGCGGACACTGAAGCTTTCTTT. The rearrangement uses TRBV5-6 and TRBJ1-1; TRBD1 matches 8 bases. Germline CDR1 is SGHDT and CDR2 is YYEEEE. The CDR3 sequence is 15 residues long. J lost 3 bases, V lost 4 bases, and 8 bases had no gene match.

The J gene is TRBJ1-2, the V gene TRBV5-1; D call uncertain. V was clipped by 0 bases and J by 0 bases, with 6 bases between them. Per germline, CDR1 SGHRS and CDR2 YFSETQ. This CDR3 contains 14 residues. The CDR3 is CASSLAQPNYGYTF. CDR3 sequence (DNA): TGCGCCAGCAGCTTGGCACAGCCTAACTATGGCTACACCTTC.

CDR3 residues: CASSQFHSGGSGNTIYF. The CDR3 DNA follows: TGTGCCAGCAGCCAATTCCACTCAGGGGGCTCTGGAAACACCATATATTTT. The rearrangement joins TRBV3-1 (or the pseudogene TRBV3-2) to TRBJ1-3, with TRBD1 matching over 7 bases. CDR1 LGHDT and CDR2 YNNKEL come from the germline V gene (reference sequence). Unmatched junction bases numbered 7, after V lost 2 bases and J lost 0 bases. The CDR3 loop spans 17 amino acids.

This clone was observed a handful of times. The V call is TRBV5-1, the J call TRBJ2-5, with 7 bases identical to TRBD1. The CDR3 spans 13 residues. Germline loops: CDR1 SGHRS, CDR2 YFSETQ. V dropped 1 base and J dropped 8; count of bases not matched to a gene: 5. This CDR3 is CASSLLGGDTQYF. The CDR3 DNA reads as TGCGCCAGCAGCTTGCTAGGGGGCGATACCCAGTACTTC.

This chain links TRBV5-1 with TRBJ2-1; no clear D gene. CDR3 length: 15 amino acids. V was pared by 3 bases and J by 5 bases, with 15 bases between. Germline V gives CDR1 SGHRS, CDR2 YFSETQ. CDR3 DNA sequence: TGCGCCAGCAGCTCATTTGGGTCCCGGGACAATGAGCAGTTCTTC. This encodes CASSSFGSRDNEQFF.